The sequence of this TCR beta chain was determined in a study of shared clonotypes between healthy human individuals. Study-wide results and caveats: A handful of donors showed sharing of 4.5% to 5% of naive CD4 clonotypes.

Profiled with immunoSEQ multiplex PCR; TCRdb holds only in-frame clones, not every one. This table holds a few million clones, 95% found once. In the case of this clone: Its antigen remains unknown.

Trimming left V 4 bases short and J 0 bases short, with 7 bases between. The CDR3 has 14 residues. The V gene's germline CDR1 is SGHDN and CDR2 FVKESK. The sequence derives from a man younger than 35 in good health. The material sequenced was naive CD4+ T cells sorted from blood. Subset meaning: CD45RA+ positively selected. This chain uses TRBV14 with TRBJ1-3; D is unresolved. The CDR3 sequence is CASSPTSSGNTIYF. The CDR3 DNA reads TGTGCCAGCAGCCCGACTTCCTCTGGAAACACCATATATTTT.